These 31 T cell receptor beta chains originate from one sample sequenced in a study of technical replicates of blood from several donors. This table comes from immunoSEQ multiplex PCR, and its TCRdb copy is limited to in-frame clones, with some not included. The sample holds about 69,000 clones, 88% seen once. The sequenced material came from PBMCs. These receptor sequences come from a human donor in good health. Some clones in this sample may be carry-over from other donors' samples.

The chain joins TRBV11-3 to TRBJ1-6, with a tentative D call TRBD1 (5 bases). The CDR3 has 14 residues. Germline lookup yields CDR1 SGHNT and CDR2 YENEEA. The V gene lost 2 bases and the J gene lost 5 bases, with 7 bases spanning the gap. The DNA of the CDR3 is TGTGCCAGCAGCTTAAGGGGAAATAATTCACCCCTCCACTTT. Its protein product is CASSLRGNNSPLHF.

The V call is TRBV29-1, the J call TRBJ1-5, with D uncertain. The CDR3 loop spans 13 amino acids. V lost 6 bases and J lost 4, with 13 bases in between. Germline V lookup: CDR1 SQVTM, CDR2 ANQGSEA. The chain's CDR3 is CSVLIRENQPQHF. The CDR3 nucleotides read TGCAGCGTCCTGATTAGAGAAAATCAGCCCCAGCATTTT.

Concerning this clone itself: A much larger clone lies one base from this, so it may be a read error. The gene calls are TRBV7-6 and TRBJ1-6, with unresolved D. This CDR3 is 14 amino acids long. CDR1 is SGHVS and CDR2 is FNYEAQ in the germline V gene. V was cut by 1 base and J by 10 bases, with 11 bases left in between. For the CDR3, the DNA is TGTGCCAGCAGCTTAGGAGGGTTCGGGTCACCCCTCCACTTT. This translates into CASSLGGFGSPLHF.

This sequence joins TRBV18 and TRBJ1-1; 8 nucleotides match TRBD1. With 8 bases clipped from V and 4 bases from J, the junction kept 12 bases outside the gene matches. This CDR3 contains 15 residues. Germline CDR1 and CDR2: KGHSH and LQKENI. The CDR3 DNA is TGTGCCAGCACCCACGACAGGGGAGTAGGCACTGAAGCTTTCTTT. Protein product: CASTHDRGVGTEAFF.

The chain carries TRBV5-4 and TRBJ2-5; D is possibly TRBD2 (5 bases). Trimming cost V 4 bases and J 4 bases, with 14 bases left between them. Germline CDR1 SGHNT, CDR2 YYREEE (reference sequence). The CDR3 is 14 residues long. For the CDR3, the DNA is TGTGCCAGCAGCCTTGGTGTCGGACTAGAGACCCAGTACTTC. The encoded protein is CASSLGVGLETQYF.

J is TRBJ1-2 and V is TRBV6-5; D might be TRBD1 (6 bases). This CDR3 region has 14 residues. In germline, CDR1 is MNHEY, CDR2 SVGAGI. V gave up 7 bases and J gave up 6 bases, with 18 bases separating them. CDR3 residues: CASTKRNRDHGYTF. CDR3 nucleotides: TGTGCCAGCACCAAAAGGAACAGGGACCATGGCTACACCTTC.

The chain joins TRBV5-1 to TRBJ1-2; D unresolved. The CDR3 runs to 11 residues. Germline V gene data show CDR1 as SGHRS and CDR2 as YFSETQ. V was clipped by 3 bases and J by 7 bases, with 7 bases between them. The DNA for the CDR3 is TGCGCCAGCAGCTCCCTCTTTGGCTACACCTTC. Translated, it gives CASSSLFGYTF.

This clone was observed once. This rearrangement joins TRBV7-2 to TRBJ2-1; no reliable D call. CDR1 is SGHTA and CDR2 is FQGNSA in the germline V gene. V was pared by 1 base and J by 15 bases, with 16 bases between. The CDR3 runs 13 residues. CDR3 coding DNA: TGTGCCAGCAGCTTAGAATCGCGCGGCGGTCCGTTCTTC. It yields the protein CASSLESRGGPFF.

A few counts support this clone. This rearrangement joins TRBV15 to TRBJ2-1; D ambiguous. Deletions cut 0 bases from V and 7 bases from J, with 10 bases between. The CDR3 covers 14 residues. Per the germline V gene, CDR1 is LNHNV and CDR2 is YYDKDF (reference sequence). DNA of the CDR3: TGTGCCACCAGCAGAGAAAATAGCTGGAATGAGCAGTTCTTC. This translates into CATSRENSWNEQFF.

The chain links TRBV7-8 to TRBJ2-1, with 10 bases lining up with TRBD2. Germline trimming cut 5 bases from V and 5 bases from J; bases unmatched to any gene: 3. This CDR3 has 14 residues. Germline V gene data show CDR1 as SGHVS and CDR2 as FQNEAQ. Written as DNA, the CDR3 is TGTGCCAGCAGCCCAGCGGGGGGGAACAATGAGCAGTTCTTC. It codes for CASSPAGGNNEQFF. Complete variable domain (other parts from reference TRBV7-8 and TRBJ2-1): GAGVSQSPRYKVAKRGQDVALRCDPISGHVSLFWYQQALGQGPEFLTYFQNEAQLDKSGLPSDRFFAERPEGSVSTLKIQRTQQEDSAVYLCASSPAGGNNEQFFGPGTRLTVL.

This chain connects TRBV2 to TRBJ1-5, with 10 bases fitting TRBD1. J was trimmed by 5 bases and V by 6 bases; bases with no gene match: 4. This CDR3 region has 14 residues. Germline V gene sequence: CDR1 SNHLY, CDR2 FYNNEI. DNA for the CDR3: TGTGCCAGCAGCGCCGGGACAGGGGATCAGCCCCAGCATTTT. This translates into CASSAGTGDQPQHF.

This sequence joins TRBV4-2 and TRBJ2-1, with 7 bases matching TRBD1. Trimming took 1 base from V and 4 from J; bases not matched to a gene: 10. CDR1 and CDR2 from the germline V gene are LGHNA and YNFKEQ. The CDR3 is 17 amino acids. The CDR3 region has the DNA TGTGCCAGCAGCCAAGGACCCCCCGGGACAGCTTACAATGAGCAGTTCTTC. This sequence encodes CASSQGPPGTAYNEQFF.

This clone appeared once. This chain uses TRBV11-2 with TRBJ2-7; D ambiguous. There are 13 residues in the CDR3. V was shortened by 0 bases and J by 5 bases, with 8 bases between the two germline ends. In germline, CDR1 is SGHAT, CDR2 FQNNGV. The CDR3 nucleotides are TGTGCCAGCAGCTTAGAGGTCGGAGACGAGCAGTACTTC. Translated, it gives CASSLEVGDEQYF.

The chain uses TRBV19 and TRBJ2-1; 8 bases align to TRBD2. Trimming cost V 3 bases and J 8 bases; bases outside gene matches: 6. The CDR3 runs 14 residues. Germline-derived CDR1 and CDR2 are LNHDA and SQIVND (reference sequence). The CDR3 DNA follows: TGTGCCAGTAGTATCCGGGGGGGCCGGGATGAGCAGTTCTTC. Translation gives CASSIRGGRDEQFF.

This chain connects TRBV7-8 to TRBJ2-1; the D gene is possibly TRBD1 (7 bases). The CDR3 runs 16 residues. The germline CDR1 and CDR2 sequences are SGHVS and FQNEAQ. Between the trimmed V and J ends, which lost 4 bases and 4 bases, there was a span of 17 bases. DNA of the CDR3: TGTGCCAGCAGCTCGGGAGACAGGGTCTTTTACAATGAGCAGTTCTTC. This translates into CASSSGDRVFYNEQFF.

This chain joins TRBV2 and TRBJ2-1; 7 bases are shared with TRBD1. The germline gives CDR1 SNHLY, CDR2 FYNNEI. The CDR3 runs 16 residues. The V gene end was trimmed by 8 bases and the J gene end by 4 bases; junction bases not matched to a gene: 14. The DNA for the CDR3 is TGTGCCAGCCTAATCCTAGGACAGGAGCAATACAATGAGCAGTTCTTC. Translation gives CASLILGQEQYNEQFF.

The V call is TRBV5-1, the J call TRBJ2-1; D remains unclear. From germline, CDR1 is SGHRS and CDR2 YFSETQ. V lost 2 bases to trimming and J lost 7 bases, with 13 bases between them. The CDR3 consists of 14 residues. In nucleotides, the CDR3 is TGCGCCAGCAGCTTCCTGGTGCAGGTGAATGAGCAGTTCTTC. As protein: CASSFLVQVNEQFF.

The chain combines TRBV7-2 with TRBJ2-7; no clear D gene. Trimming shortened V by 10 bases and J by 0 bases, and 16 bases separated the two germline ends. The germline V gene has CDR1 SGHTA and CDR2 FQGNSA. This CDR3 comprises 14 residues. Written as DNA, the CDR3 is TGTGCCATCAGACGAGAGGCTCACTCCTACGAGCAGTACTTC. Translated, it gives CAIRREAHSYEQYF. The entire variable domain, with the rest obtained from reference TRBV7-2 and TRBJ2-7, is as follows: GAGVSQSPSNKVTEKGKDVELRCDPISGHTALYWYRQSLGQGLEFLIYFQGNSAPDKSGLPSDRFSAERTGGSVSTLTIQRTQQEDSAVYLCAIRREAHSYEQYFGPGTRLTVT.

The V gene is TRBV19, the J gene TRBJ2-7; 7 bases align to TRBD2. Germline V gives CDR1 LNHDA, CDR2 SQIVND (reference sequence). The CDR3 length is 15 residues. The V and J ends lost 3 bases and 0 bases, in that order; junction bases with no gene match: 5. The CDR3 protein is CASSIRGGNSYEQYF. The CDR3 DNA sequence: TGTGCCAGTAGTATCCGCGGGGGAAACTCCTACGAGCAGTACTTC.

The V and J genes are TRBV11-2 and TRBJ2-2; D is unresolved. The CDR3 has 13 amino acids. The germline V and J ends were trimmed by 3 bases and 13 bases, with 15 bases remaining between them. Germline V gene sequence: CDR1 SGHAT, CDR2 FQNNGV. The CDR3 nucleotides are TGTGCCAGCAGCTTTGACAACACGATGGGGCTGTTTTTT. Encoded protein: CASSFDNTMGLFF.

V gene TRBV6-5 combines with J gene TRBJ2-3, with a weak D call TRBD2 (5 bases). The CDR3 is 15 amino acids. CDR1 MNHEY and CDR2 SVGAGI come from the germline V gene. The ends were cut back, 5 bases at V and 0 bases at J, with 12 bases in the middle. The CDR3 sequence is CASSLGAASTDTQYF. The CDR3 nucleotides read TGTGCCAGCAGTCTCGGAGCGGCTAGCACAGATACGCAGTATTTT.

V gene TRBV7-2 combines with J gene TRBJ2-3; 7 nucleotides line up with TRBD2. CDR1 and CDR2 (germline): SGHTA, FQGNSA. This CDR3 spans 16 amino acids. Trimming at V came to 3 bases and at J to 0 bases, leaving 6 bases not matched to a gene. The CDR3 here is CASSLGGSTSTDTQYF. CDR3 DNA: TGTGCCAGCAGCTTGGGGGGGAGTACTAGCACAGATACGCAGTATTTT.

The gene calls are TRBV5-6 and TRBJ2-5, with TRBD2 matching over 8 bases. This CDR3 comprises 14 residues. The germline CDR1 and CDR2 sequences are SGHDT and YYEEEE. V was clipped by 1 base and J by 6 bases; unmatched bases: 5. The CDR3 bases are TGTGCCAGCAGCTTGTACGGGGGGGAAAAGACCCAGTACTTC. Translated, it gives CASSLYGGEKTQYF.

This clone appeared once. The V gene is TRBV4-1, the J gene TRBJ2-7; TRBD2 matches at 12 bases. The CDR3 has 16 residues. The V and J ends lost 1 base and 4 bases, in that order; junction bases with no gene match: 5. The germline V gene encodes CDR1 MGHRA and CDR2 YSYEKL. DNA for the CDR3: TGCGCCAGCAGCCAAGGACTAGCGGGGGTGGGTTACGAGCAGTACTTC. Amino acid sequence: CASSQGLAGVGYEQYF.

V and J are TRBV15 and TRBJ2-7; D remains ambiguous. Trimming stripped 0 bases from V and 5 bases from J, with 11 bases between. The CDR3 has 14 amino acids. The V gene's germline CDR1 is LNHNV and CDR2 YYDKDF (reference sequence). Here the CDR3 DNA reads TGTGCCACCAGCAGAGATTCATTCCCAGACGAGCAGTACTTC. Amino acid sequence: CATSRDSFPDEQYF.

The V call is TRBV15, the J call TRBJ2-3, with D possibly matching TRBD1 (5 bases). The V end lost 0 bases, the J end lost 4 bases, and 8 bases lay between the germline ends. The CDR3 consists of 14 residues. The germline gives CDR1 LNHNV, CDR2 YYDKDF (reference sequence). This CDR3 reads CATSRESGSDTQYF. The CDR3 DNA is TGTGCCACCAGCAGAGAATCAGGGTCAGATACGCAGTATTTT.

CDR3 nucleotide sequence: TGTGCCAGCTCTGGAGGTGGGGGGAAAGCCGGGGAGCTGTTTTTT. Translated, it gives CASSGGGGKAGELFF. This chain links TRBV9 with TRBJ2-2; tentative D call: TRBD2 (6 bases). Trimming removed 7 bases at V and 6 bases at J, with 19 bases between. The CDR3 is 15 residues long. Per the germline V gene, CDR1 is SGDLS and CDR2 is YYNGEE. Variable domain in full (rest from reference TRBV9 and TRBJ2-2): DSGVTQTPKHLITATGQRVTLRCSPRSGDLSVYWYQQSLDQGLQFLIQYYNGEERAKGNILERFSAQQFPDLHSELNLSSLELGDSALYFCASSGGGGKAGELFFGEGSRLTVL.

The V call is TRBV18, the J call TRBJ1-2; maybe TRBD1 (5 bases). CDR1 is KGHSH and CDR2 is LQKENI in the germline V gene. This CDR3 is built from 16 residues. V was pared by 3 bases and J by 6 bases, with 20 bases between. CDR3: CASSPRGSGEGNGYTF. DNA of the CDR3: TGTGCCAGCTCACCCCGGGGGTCGGGGGAAGGAAATGGCTACACCTTC.

The rearrangement joins TRBV7-9 to TRBJ2-4, with 7 bases matching TRBD2. Germline lookup yields CDR1 SEHNR and CDR2 FQNEAQ (reference sequence). The CDR3 loop spans 17 amino acids. V lost 4 bases to trimming and J lost 2 bases; unmatched junction nucleotides: 11. The CDR3 DNA reads TGTGCCAGCAGCTCAAATATACCGACTAGCACCAAAAACATTCAGTACTTC. As protein: CASSSNIPTSTKNIQYF.

V is TRBV4-3 and J is TRBJ2-3, with 7 bases aligning to TRBD2. This CDR3 comprises 14 residues. Germline V gene lookup returns CDR1 LGHNA and CDR2 YSLEER. The junction had 7 bases not matched to a gene; V was cut back by 5 bases and J by 5 bases. This CDR3 reads CASSTAGKLDTQYF. The CDR3, as DNA: TGCGCCAGCAGCACAGCGGGGAAGCTAGATACGCAGTATTTT.

The V call is TRBV6-5, the J call TRBJ2-5; tentatively, D is TRBD2 (5 bases). The V and J ends lost 5 bases and 5 bases respectively, with 9 bases between them. This CDR3 is built from 12 residues. The germline CDR1 and CDR2 sequences are MNHEY and SVGAGI. CDR3 loop: CASSRRGETQYF. CDR3 nucleotides: TGTGCCAGCAGTCGGCGAGGGGAGACCCAGTACTTC.